This entry features one TCR beta chain sequence. The sample is drawn from a study of blood T cell repertoires in COVID-19. Study details: COVID-19 samples from acute and convalescent phases originated in the United States, Italy and Spain. Nucleic acid was either cDNA or gDNA, and it came from T cells, B-cell-depleted T cells, or PBMCs.

Generated by immunoSEQ multiplex PCR, the TCRdb table keeps only in-frame clones and is missing some. Of over 25,000 clones in the sample, roughly three quarters were seen once. V shed 1 base and J 0 bases; nucleotides not matched to a gene: 1. CDR1 and CDR2 from the germline V gene are LGHNA and YSLEER. There are 16 residues in the CDR3. The sample comprised peripheral blood. This rearrangement joins TRBV4-3 to TRBJ2-3, with TRBD2 matching over 10 bases. This sequence was found in a man aged 80 or over with active or convalescent COVID-19. This chain's CDR3 is CASSQVAGGSTDTQYF. DNA for the CDR3: TGCGCCAGCAGCCAAGTAGCGGGGGGTAGCACAGATACGCAGTATTTT.